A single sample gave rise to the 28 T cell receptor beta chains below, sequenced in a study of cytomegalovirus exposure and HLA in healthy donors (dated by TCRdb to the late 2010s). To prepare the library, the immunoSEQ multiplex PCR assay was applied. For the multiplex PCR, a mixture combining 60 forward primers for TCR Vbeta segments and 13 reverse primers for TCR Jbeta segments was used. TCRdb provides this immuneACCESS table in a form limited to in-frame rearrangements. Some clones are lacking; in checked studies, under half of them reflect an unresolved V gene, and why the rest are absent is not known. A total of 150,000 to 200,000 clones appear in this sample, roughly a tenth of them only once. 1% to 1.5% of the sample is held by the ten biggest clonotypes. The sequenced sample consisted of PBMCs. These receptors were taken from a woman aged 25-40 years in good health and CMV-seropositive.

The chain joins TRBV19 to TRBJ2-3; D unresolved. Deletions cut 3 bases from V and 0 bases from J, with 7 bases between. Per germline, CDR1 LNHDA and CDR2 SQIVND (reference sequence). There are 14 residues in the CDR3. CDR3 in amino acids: CASSIRVSTDTQYF. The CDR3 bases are TGTGCCAGTAGTATTCGGGTGAGCACAGATACGCAGTATTTT.

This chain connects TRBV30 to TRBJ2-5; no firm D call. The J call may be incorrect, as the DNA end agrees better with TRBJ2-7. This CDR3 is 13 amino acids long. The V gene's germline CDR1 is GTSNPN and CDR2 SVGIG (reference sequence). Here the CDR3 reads CAWSVLSSYEQYF. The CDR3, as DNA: TGTGCCTGGAGTGTACTATCCTCCTACGAGCAGTACTTC.

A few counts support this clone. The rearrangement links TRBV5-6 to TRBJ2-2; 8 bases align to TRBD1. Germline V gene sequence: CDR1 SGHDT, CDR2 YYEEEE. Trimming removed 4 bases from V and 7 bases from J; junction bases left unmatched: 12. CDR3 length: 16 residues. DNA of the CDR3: TGTGCCAGCAGCCCCGGCTTCAGGGGGCGCTTCGGGGAGCTGTTTTTT. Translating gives CASSPGFRGRFGELFF.

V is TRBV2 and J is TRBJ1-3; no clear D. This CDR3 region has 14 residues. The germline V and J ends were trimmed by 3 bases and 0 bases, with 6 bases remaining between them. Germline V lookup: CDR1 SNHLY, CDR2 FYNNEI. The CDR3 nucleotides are TGTGCCAGCAGTGATTGGAGCTCTGGAAACACCATATATTTT. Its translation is CASSDWSSGNTIYF.

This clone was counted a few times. CDR3 amino acids: CASSEGGNTEAFF. The CDR3 nucleotides are TGTGCCAGCAGCGAAGGGGGGAACACTGAAGCTTTCTTT. The J gene is TRBJ1-1, the V gene TRBV7-3; a possible D gene is TRBD1 (6 bases). From germline, CDR1 is SGHTA and CDR2 FQGTGA. V shed 5 bases and J shed 1 base, with 8 bases lying between them. The CDR3 runs to 13 residues. The full variable domain, in which reference TRBV7-3 and TRBJ1-1 provide the parts outside the CDR3, is GAGVSQTPSNKVTEKGKYVELRCDPISGHTALYWYRQSLGQGPEFLIYFQGTGAADDSGLPNDRFFAVRPEGSVSTLKIQRTERGDSAVYLCASSEGGNTEAFFGQGTRLTVV.

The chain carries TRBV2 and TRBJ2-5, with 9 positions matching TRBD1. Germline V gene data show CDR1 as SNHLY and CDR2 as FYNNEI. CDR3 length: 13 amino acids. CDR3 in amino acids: CATEDRGLETQYF. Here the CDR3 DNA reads TGTGCTACGGAGGACAGGGGCTTAGAGACCCAGTACTTC.

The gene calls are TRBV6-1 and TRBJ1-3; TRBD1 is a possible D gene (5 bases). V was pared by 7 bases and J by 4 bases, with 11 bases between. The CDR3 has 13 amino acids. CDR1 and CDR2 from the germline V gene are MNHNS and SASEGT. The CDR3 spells CASIAGSGNTIYF. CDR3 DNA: TGTGCCAGCATTGCAGGGTCCGGAAACACCATATATTTT.

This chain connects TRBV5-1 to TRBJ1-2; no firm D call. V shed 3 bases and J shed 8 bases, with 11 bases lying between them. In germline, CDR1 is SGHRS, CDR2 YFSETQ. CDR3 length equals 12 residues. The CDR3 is CASSSGVGGYTF. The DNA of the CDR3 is TGCGCCAGCAGCTCGGGAGTCGGGGGCTACACCTTC.

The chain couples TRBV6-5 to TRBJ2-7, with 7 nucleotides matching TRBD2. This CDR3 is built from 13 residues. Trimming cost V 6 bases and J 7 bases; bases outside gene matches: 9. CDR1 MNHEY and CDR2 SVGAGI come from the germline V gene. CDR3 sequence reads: CASRAGWGGEQYF. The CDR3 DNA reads TGTGCCAGCAGGGCCGGGTGGGGGGGTGAGCAGTACTTC.

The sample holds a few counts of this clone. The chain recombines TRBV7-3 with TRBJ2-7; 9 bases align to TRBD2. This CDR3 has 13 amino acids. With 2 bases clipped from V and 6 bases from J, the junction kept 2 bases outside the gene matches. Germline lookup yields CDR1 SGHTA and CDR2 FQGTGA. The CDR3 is CASSLAGGPEQYF. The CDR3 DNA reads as TGTGCCAGCAGCTTAGCGGGAGGGCCCGAGCAGTACTTC.

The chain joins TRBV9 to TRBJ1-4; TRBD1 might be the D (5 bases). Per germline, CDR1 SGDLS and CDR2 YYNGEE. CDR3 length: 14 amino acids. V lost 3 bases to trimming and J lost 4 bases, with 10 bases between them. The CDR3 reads CASSADTLNEKLFF. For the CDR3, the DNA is TGTGCCAGCAGCGCGGACACTCTTAATGAAAAACTGTTTTTT.

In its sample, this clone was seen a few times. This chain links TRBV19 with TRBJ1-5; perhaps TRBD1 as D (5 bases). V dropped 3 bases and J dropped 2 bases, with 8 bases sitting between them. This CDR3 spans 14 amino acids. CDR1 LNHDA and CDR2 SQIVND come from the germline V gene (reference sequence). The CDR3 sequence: CASSMGQRNQPQHF. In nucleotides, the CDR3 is TGTGCCAGTAGTATGGGGCAGCGCAATCAGCCCCAGCATTTT.

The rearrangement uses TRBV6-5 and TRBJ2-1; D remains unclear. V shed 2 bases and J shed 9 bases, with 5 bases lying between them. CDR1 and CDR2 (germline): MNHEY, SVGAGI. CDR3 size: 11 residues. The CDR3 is CASSYVGEQFF. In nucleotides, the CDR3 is TGTGCCAGCAGTTACGTCGGTGAGCAGTTCTTC.

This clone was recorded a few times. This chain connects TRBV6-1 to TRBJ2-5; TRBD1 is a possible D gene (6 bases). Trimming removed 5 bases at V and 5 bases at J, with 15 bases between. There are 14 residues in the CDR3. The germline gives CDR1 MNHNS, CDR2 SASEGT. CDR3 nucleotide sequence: TGTGCCAGCAGTTTGGGGGACATAAGGGAGACCCAGTACTTC. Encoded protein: CASSLGDIRETQYF.

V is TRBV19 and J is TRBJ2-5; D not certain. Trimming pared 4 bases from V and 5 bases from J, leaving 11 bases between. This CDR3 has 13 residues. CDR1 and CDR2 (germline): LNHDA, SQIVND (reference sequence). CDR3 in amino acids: CASSKDSHETQYF. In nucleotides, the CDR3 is TGTGCCAGTAGTAAAGATAGTCACGAGACCCAGTACTTC.

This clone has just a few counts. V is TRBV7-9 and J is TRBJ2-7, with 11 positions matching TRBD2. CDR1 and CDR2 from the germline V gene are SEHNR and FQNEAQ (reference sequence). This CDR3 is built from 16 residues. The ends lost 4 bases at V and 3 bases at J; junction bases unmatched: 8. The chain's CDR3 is CASSSGLAGLNYEQYF. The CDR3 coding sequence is TGTGCCAGCAGCTCCGGACTAGCGGGCCTCAACTACGAGCAGTACTTC. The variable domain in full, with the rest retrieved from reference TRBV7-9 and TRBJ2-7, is DTGVSQNPRHKITKRGQNVTFRCDPISEHNRLYWYRQTLGQGPEFLTYFQNEAQLEKSRLLSDRFSAERPKGSFSTLEIQRTEQGDSAMYLCASSSGLAGLNYEQYFGPGTRLTVT.

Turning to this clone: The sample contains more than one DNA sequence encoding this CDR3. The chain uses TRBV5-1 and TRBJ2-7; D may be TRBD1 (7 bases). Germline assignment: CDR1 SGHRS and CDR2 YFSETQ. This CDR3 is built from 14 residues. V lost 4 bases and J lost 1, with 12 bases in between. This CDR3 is CASSAGTASYEQYF. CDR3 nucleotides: TGCGCCAGCAGCGCGGGGACAGCTTCCTACGAGCAGTACTTC. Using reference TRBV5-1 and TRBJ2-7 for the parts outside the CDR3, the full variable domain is KAGVTQTPRYLIKTRGQQVTLSCSPISGHRSVSWYQQTPGQGLQFLFEYFSETQRNKGNFPGRFSGRQFSNSRSEMNVSTLELGDSALYLCASSAGTASYEQYFGPGTRLTVT.

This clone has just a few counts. The CDR3 DNA reads as TGCGCCAGCAGCTTCCGCGGGTCGCAGTATTTT. Protein product: CASSFRGSQYF. The chain joins TRBV5-1 to TRBJ2-3; a possible D gene is TRBD2 (5 bases). Germline CDR1 SGHRS, CDR2 YFSETQ. Trimming shortened V by 2 bases and J by 10 bases, and 8 bases separated the two germline ends. The CDR3 loop spans 11 amino acids.

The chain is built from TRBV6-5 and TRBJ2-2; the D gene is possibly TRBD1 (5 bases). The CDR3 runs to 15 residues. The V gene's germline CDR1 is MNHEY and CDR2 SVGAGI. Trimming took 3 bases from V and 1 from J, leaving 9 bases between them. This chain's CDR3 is CASSYGQMNTGELFF. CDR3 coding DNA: TGTGCCAGCAGTTATGGACAAATGAACACCGGGGAGCTGTTTTTT.

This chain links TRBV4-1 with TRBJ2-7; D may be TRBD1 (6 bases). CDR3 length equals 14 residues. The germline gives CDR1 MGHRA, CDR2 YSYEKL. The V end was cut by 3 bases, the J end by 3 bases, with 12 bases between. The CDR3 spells CASSQGQGHYEQYF. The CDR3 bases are TGCGCCAGCAGCCAGGGGCAGGGACACTACGAGCAGTACTTC.

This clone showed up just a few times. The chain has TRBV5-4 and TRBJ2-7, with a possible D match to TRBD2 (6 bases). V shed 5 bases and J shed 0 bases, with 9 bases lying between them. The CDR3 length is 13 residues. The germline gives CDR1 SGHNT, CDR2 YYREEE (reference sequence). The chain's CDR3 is CASRRDLSYEQYF. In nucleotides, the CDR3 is TGTGCCAGCAGGCGGGACCTCTCCTACGAGCAGTACTTC.

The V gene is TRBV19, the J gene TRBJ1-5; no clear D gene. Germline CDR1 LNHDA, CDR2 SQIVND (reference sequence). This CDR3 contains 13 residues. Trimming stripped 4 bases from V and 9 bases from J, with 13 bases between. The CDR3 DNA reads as TGTGCCAGTAGTAGCCAACCCTTCGGGCCCCAGCATTTT. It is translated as CASSSQPFGPQHF.

CDR3 nucleotide sequence: TGTGCCAGCTCACCGAACCCCTCAGGGGGAAAGCTGTCGGGTCAGCCCCAGCATTTT. Its protein product is CASSPNPSGGKLSGQPQHF. This chain connects TRBV18 to TRBJ1-5; 7 nucleotides agree with TRBD1. In germline, CDR1 is KGHSH, CDR2 LQKENI. J gave up 6 bases and V 3 bases, and 20 bases lay outside the gene matches. CDR3 length: 19 amino acids. Full variable domain (remainder filled in from reference TRBV18 and TRBJ1-5): NAGVMQNPRHLVRRRGQEARLRCSPMKGHSHVYWYRQLPEEGLKFMVYLQKENIIDESGMPKERFSAEFPKEGPSILRIQQVVRGDSAAYFCASSPNPSGGKLSGQPQHFGDGTRLSIL.

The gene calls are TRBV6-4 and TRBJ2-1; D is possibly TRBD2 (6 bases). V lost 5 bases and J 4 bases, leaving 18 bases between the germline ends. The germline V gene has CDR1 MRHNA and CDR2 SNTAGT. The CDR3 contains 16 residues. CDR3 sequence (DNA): TGTGCCAGCAGTCCGGAAAGGGGACTCATGTACAATGAGCAGTTCTTC. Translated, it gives CASSPERGLMYNEQFF.

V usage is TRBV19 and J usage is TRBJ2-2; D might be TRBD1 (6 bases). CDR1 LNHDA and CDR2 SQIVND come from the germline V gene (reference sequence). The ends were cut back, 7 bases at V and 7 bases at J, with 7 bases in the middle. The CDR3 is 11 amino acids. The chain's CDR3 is CASKGGGELFF. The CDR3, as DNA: TGTGCCAGTAAAGGGGGCGGGGAGCTGTTTTTT.

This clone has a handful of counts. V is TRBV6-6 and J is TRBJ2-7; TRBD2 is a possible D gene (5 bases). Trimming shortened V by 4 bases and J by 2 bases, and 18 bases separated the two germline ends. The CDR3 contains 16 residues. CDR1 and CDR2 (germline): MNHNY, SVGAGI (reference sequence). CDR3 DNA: TGTGCCAGCAGTTCTCCAGGCCGATCCGGGGCCTACGAGCAGTACTTC. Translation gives CASSSPGRSGAYEQYF.

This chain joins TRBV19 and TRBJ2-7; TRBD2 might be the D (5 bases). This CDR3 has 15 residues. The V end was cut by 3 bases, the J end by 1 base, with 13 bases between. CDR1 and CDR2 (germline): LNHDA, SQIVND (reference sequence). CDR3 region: CASSMVGERSYEQYF. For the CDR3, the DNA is TGTGCCAGTAGTATGGTGGGAGAGAGGTCCTACGAGCAGTACTTC.

CDR3 protein: CASSADASVGGRELFF. The CDR3 DNA sequence: TGTGCCAGTAGTGCGGACGCTAGCGTTGGGGGTAGGGAGCTGTTTTTT. The rearrangement uses TRBV19 and TRBJ2-2; TRBD2 is a possible D gene (6 bases). Between the trimmed V and J ends, which lost 5 bases and 9 bases, there was a span of 22 bases. Germline V CDR1 and CDR2: LNHDA, SQIVND (reference sequence). The CDR3 is 16 residues long.